A single sample is the source of the 23 T cell receptor beta chains below, sequenced in a study. Adaptor-ligated barcode primers were used to amplify TRBV12-4/TRBJ1-2 clonotypes. Each CDR3 protein is one row after TCRdb ran MiXCR on the multiplex PCR reads. The sample carries under 1,500 distinct CDR3 sequences, roughly a fifth recorded once. Sequencing input: memory CD4+ T cells sorted from blood. As for subset: memory CD4+ T cells, CD4+CD45RO+CD25-. The receptor source for this set is a female donor with breast cancer.

Concerning this clonotype itself: The junction departs from the called germline gene at one end, perhaps through a read error. The chain uses TRBV12-3 or TRBV12-4 and TRBJ1-2; 7 bases are a match to TRBD1. This CDR3 contains 16 residues. The CDR3 loop is CASRWTGDPANYGYTF. The DNA for the CDR3 is TGCGCCAGCAGATGGACAGGAGACCCGGCTAACTATGGCTACACCTTC.

There are many counts of this clonotype. CDR3 sequence reads: CASSFGQRVAGYTF. For the CDR3, the DNA is TGTGCCAGCAGTTTCGGACAGAGGGTTGCAGGCTACACCTTC. The chain combines TRBV12-3 or TRBV12-4 with TRBJ1-2, with D possibly TRBD1 on 6 matching bases. The CDR3 extends over 14 amino acids. Trimming shortened V by 3 bases and J by 8 bases, and 16 bases separated the two germline ends.

The chain uses TRBV12-3 or TRBV12-4 and TRBJ1-2; 8 bases are shared with TRBD1. Trimming cost V 1 base and J 4 bases; bases outside gene matches: 5. The CDR3 loop spans 15 amino acids. The CDR3 nucleotides are TGTGCCAGCAGTTTAGGGACAGGGAGAGGCTATGGCTACACCTTC. Its protein is CASSLGTGRGYGYTF.

This clonotype is classed as large. V usage is TRBV12-3 or TRBV12-4 and J usage is TRBJ1-2; D is uncertain. Trimming stripped 1 base from V and 3 bases from J, with 6 bases between. The CDR3 has 13 residues. The CDR3 region is CASSLVGYYGYTF. For the CDR3, the DNA is TGTGCCAGCAGTTTAGTTGGCTACTATGGCTACACCTTC.

In its sample, this clonotype ranks as large (0.1 to 1%). This chain links TRBV12-3 or TRBV12-4 with TRBJ1-2; TRBD1 matches 7 bases. Unmatched junction bases numbered 5, after V lost 6 bases and J lost 4 bases. The CDR3 totals 13 residues. The CDR3 region is CASRNRQGYGYTF. CDR3 DNA: TGTGCCAGCAGAAACCGACAGGGCTATGGCTACACCTTC.

This clonotype is medium-sized by share. CDR3 nucleotides: TGTGCCAGCAGTTACGGGGACAAGAACTATGGCTACACCTTC. Amino acid sequence: CASSYGDKNYGYTF. V gene TRBV12-3 or TRBV12-4 combines with J gene TRBJ1-2, with D tentatively TRBD1 (6 bases). Trimming shortened V by 4 bases and J by 2 bases, and 11 bases separated the two germline ends. This CDR3 spans 14 amino acids.

This chain uses TRBV12-3 or TRBV12-4 with TRBJ1-2, with D uncertain. The CDR3 is 14 amino acids. V was trimmed by 4 bases and J by 5 bases, leaving 14 bases between them. CDR3 sequence (DNA): TGTGCCAGCAGTTCCCCGGGCGCTAGATATGGCTACACCTTC. Protein: CASSSPGARYGYTF.

There are many counts of this clonotype. The CDR3 bases are TGTGCCAGCAGTTCATCAAGGGGTGGCTACACCTTC. Its translation is CASSSSRGGYTF. The rearrangement uses TRBV12-3 or TRBV12-4 and TRBJ1-2; maybe TRBD1 (5 bases). The CDR3 runs to 12 residues. Trimming removed 4 bases from V and 7 bases from J, with 10 bases in between.

The J gene is TRBJ1-2, the V gene TRBV12-3 or TRBV12-4; D is ambiguous. Trimming removed 6 bases from V and 9 bases from J, with 11 bases in between. The CDR3 extends over 11 amino acids. CDR3 sequence: CASRSKARYTF. CDR3 in DNA: TGTGCCAGCAGGAGCAAGGCTCGCTACACCTTC.

Relative to its sample, this clonotype is medium-sized. The chain employs TRBV12-3 or TRBV12-4 and TRBJ1-2, with TRBD1 identical over 10 bases. This CDR3 region has 16 residues. Trimming at V came to 7 bases and at J to 8 bases, leaving 16 bases not matched to a gene. In DNA form, the CDR3 reads TGTGCCAGCACCACATACCGGGACAGGGGACGGAGAGGCTACACCTTC. Its protein product is CASTTYRDRGRRGYTF.

The V and J genes are TRBV12-3 or TRBV12-4 and TRBJ1-2; 10 bases align to TRBD1. This CDR3 contains 15 residues. After removal of 4 bases from V and 4 bases from J, the junction contained 6 bases not matched to a gene. The CDR3 is CASSSRDRGGYGYTF. DNA for the CDR3: TGTGCCAGCAGTTCTAGGGACAGGGGAGGCTATGGCTACACCTTC.

This clonotype was seen only a few times. The rearrangement links TRBV12-3 or TRBV12-4 to TRBJ1-2; D call uncertain. Trimming removed 1 base from V and 8 bases from J, with 11 bases in between. The CDR3 extends over 13 amino acids. The CDR3 bases are TGTGCCAGCAGTTTAGGTCGGCGAAGAGGCTACACCTTC. Its translation: CASSLGRRRGYTF.

This chain joins TRBV12-3 or TRBV12-4 and TRBJ1-2; 9 nucleotides line up with TRBD1. This CDR3 spans 14 amino acids. V trimming: 3 bases; J trimming: 8 bases; junction bases outside the gene matches: 7. The chain's CDR3 is CASSFPGQGLGYTF. The CDR3, as DNA: TGTGCCAGCAGTTTTCCGGGACAGGGACTCGGCTACACCTTC.

This clonotype was seen only a few times. The chain has TRBV12-3 or TRBV12-4 and TRBJ1-2; no firm D call. The CDR3 runs to 15 residues. Trimming took 4 bases from V and 4 from J, leaving 16 bases between them. The CDR3 DNA follows: TGTGCCAGCAGTTCCTCAGGAGGTATGGGCTATGGCTACACCTTC. It encodes CASSSSGGMGYGYTF.

This clonotype was found many times. The gene calls are TRBV12-3 or TRBV12-4 and TRBJ1-2; unclear D gene. The CDR3 covers 12 residues. Deletions cut 7 bases from V and 4 bases from J, with 10 bases between. CDR3 sequence: CASKDGSYGYTF. The CDR3 DNA reads TGTGCCAGCAAGGACGGTTCCTATGGCTACACCTTC.

The chain uses TRBV12-3 or TRBV12-4 and TRBJ1-2, with D unclear. This CDR3 comprises 12 residues. Trimming stripped 2 bases from V and 7 bases from J, with 8 bases between. CDR3 sequence: CASSLPLRGYTF. CDR3 in DNA: TGTGCCAGCAGTTTACCCCTTCGTGGCTACACCTTC.

By its share, this clonotype is medium-sized. This rearrangement joins TRBV12-3 or TRBV12-4 to TRBJ1-2; D unclear. CDR3 length: 14 residues. The germline V and J ends were trimmed by 4 bases and 4 bases, with 13 bases remaining between them. The CDR3 loop reads CASSSFPLSYGYTF. CDR3 coding DNA: TGTGCCAGCAGTTCCTTTCCCCTCTCCTATGGCTACACCTTC.

This chain links TRBV12-3 or TRBV12-4 with TRBJ1-2; D is perhaps TRBD1 (5 bases). V gave up 8 bases and J gave up 7 bases, with 20 bases separating them. This CDR3 has 14 residues. For the CDR3, the DNA is TGTGCCAGCGCCGACCTTACAGGATTACGTGGCTACACCTTC. Its protein is CASADLTGLRGYTF.

Details on this clonotype: At one end the junction does not follow the germline gene, possibly because of a read error. The chain combines TRBV12-3 or TRBV12-4 with TRBJ1-2, with TRBD1 matching 9 bases. This CDR3 is built from 15 residues. The CDR3 bases are TGTGCCTGCAGTTTCTTCCGGGACAGGGTCTATGGCTACACCTTC. Amino acid sequence: CACSFFRDRVYGYTF.

The genes are TRBV12-3 or TRBV12-4 and TRBJ1-2; no firm D call. The CDR3 is 14 amino acids. V lost 2 bases to trimming and J lost 4 bases, with 11 bases between them. The CDR3 region has the DNA TGTGCCAGCAGTTTATTAGACGGAACCTATGGCTACACCTTC. Translating gives CASSLLDGTYGYTF.

Relative to its sample, this clonotype is medium-sized. The chain employs TRBV12-3 or TRBV12-4 and TRBJ1-2; D perhaps matches TRBD1 (5 bases). Trimming pared 8 bases from V and 2 bases from J, leaving 12 bases between. CDR3 size: 13 residues. CDR3 residues: CASGGRANYGYTF. The CDR3 DNA sequence: TGTGCCAGCGGCGGCAGGGCAAACTATGGCTACACCTTC.

By frequency in the sample, this clonotype is large. The J gene is TRBJ1-2, the V gene TRBV12-3 or TRBV12-4; D uncertain. V was cut by 5 bases and J by 2 bases, with 6 bases left in between. The length of the CDR3 is 12 residues. CDR3 amino acids: CASSPRNYGYTF. The CDR3 DNA follows: TGTGCCAGCAGTCCCCGCAACTATGGCTACACCTTC.

Note on this clonotype: Mismatch with germline at one junction end may stem from a read error. This sequence joins TRBV12-3 or TRBV12-4 and TRBJ1-2, with a tentative D call TRBD1 (5 bases). The CDR3 length is 16 residues. DNA of the CDR3: TGTGCCAGCAGTTTTGGTTTAGACGGGGCTAACTATTGCTACACCTTC. This gives the protein CASSFGLDGANYCYTF.